The clone carrying this T cell receptor (beta chain) was counted a few times. Its antigen is currently unknown. Researchers ran the PCR with 60 Vbeta and 13 Jbeta primers. In the study's own analysis: A later analysis tallied approximately 87 million unique TCR beta chains, 8.5 million to 11 million of them shared. This table comes from immunoSEQ multiplex PCR, and its TCRdb copy is limited to in-frame clones, with some not included. Clone size and V and J calls were adopted from that table, with D and trimming inferred from the DNA. The sample contains about 110,000 clones, 55% to 75% of which appear only once. This CDR3 is built from 14 residues. CDR1 is MGHDK, CDR2 SYGVNS, per germline. Trimming pared 4 bases from V and 1 base from J, leaving 9 bases between. The data originate from a study of cytomegalovirus exposure and HLA in healthy donors. Across the study: The Caucasian-associated ancestry cluster contained 81% of the approximately 400 genotyped donors.

The study's findings and limits: Rarity marked most TCR sequences, yet some public TCRs occurred in many donors. The likely explanation for a cluster of highly shared sequence variants was sequencing artifact.

The sample taken for sequencing was PBMCs. This clonotype was obtained from a woman in her 70s in good health and CMV-seropositive. V is TRBV25-1 and J is TRBJ2-3; TRBD2 might be the D (5 bases). CDR3 sequence (DNA): TGTGCCAGCAGTGCCGTACTAGGCACAGATACGCAGTATTTT. This translates into CASSAVLGTDTQYF.